The clone carrying this T cell receptor beta chain showed up just once. Its target is not known. Germline V CDR1 and CDR2: SGHDT, YYEEEE. The V end lost 9 bases, the J end lost 4 bases, and 15 bases lay between the germline ends. The CDR3 is 13 amino acids. This entry is derived from a study of shared clonotypes between healthy human individuals. General study results and limits: It was the non-shared clonotypes that had lower generation probabilities than clonotypes shared by all four donors. Of the naive CD4 clonotypes, approximately 5% were shared across a few donors. Sampling covered blood only; tissue repertoires likely differ.

Splitting of CD4+ cells produced CD45RA+ naive and CD45RA-negative memory subsets. Some clones are missing from TCRdb's copy, which holds only in-frame ones; the method was immunoSEQ multiplex PCR. Of some 1 million clones detected, around 75% appear once; the ten largest clones hold 1.5%. The TCR sequence derives from a young man in good health. The genes are TRBV5-6 and TRBJ2-3; D might be TRBD1 (6 bases). The sequencing sample was made of memory CD4+ T cells sorted from blood. Subset specified: CD45RA-negative fraction. The CDR3 sequence: CATTGWKADTQYF. The CDR3 region has the DNA TGTGCCACCACAGGGTGGAAGGCAGATACGCAGTATTTT.